The 3 T cell receptor beta chains reported below all come from one sample, sequenced in a study of T-cell memory formation after mild COVID-19. Using its own MiXCR run on the 5' RACE reads, TCRdb lists one record per CDR3 protein. Of a few hundred thousand distinct CDR3 sequences in the sample, over 25% were seen once. Material: PBMCs or a T cell subset sorted from them (not recorded which). The receptors derive from an adult woman who had mild COVID-19 (a few samples of this study predate the infection). Cell type and time point are not known.

In this sample, this clonotype turned up a few times. V is TRBV29-1 and J is TRBJ1-1; tentatively, D is TRBD1 (5 bases). The CDR3 contains 14 residues. Germline CDR1 reads SQVTM; CDR2 reads ANQGSEA. V shed 0 bases and J shed 4 bases, with 12 bases lying between them. The CDR3: CSVEDGGWGTEAFF. As DNA, the CDR3 is TGCAGCGTTGAAGATGGGGGATGGGGCACTGAAGCTTTCTTT.

The V call is TRBV3-1, the J call TRBJ2-1, with D uncertain. Per the germline V gene, CDR1 is LGHDT and CDR2 is YNNKEL (reference sequence). The CDR3 contains 14 residues. Trimming stripped 0 bases from V and 11 bases from J, with 14 bases between. The CDR3 sequence: CASSQEGVRAKQFF. The CDR3 DNA follows: TGTGCCAGCAGCCAAGAGGGTGTCCGGGCGAAGCAGTTCTTC.

There are a few counts of this clonotype. The DNA for the CDR3 is TGTGCCAGCAGCCCGGATTTTGAGGGGGCTGGGACTGAAGCTTTCTTT. Encoded protein: CASSPDFEGAGTEAFF. The chain links TRBV5-6 to TRBJ1-1; 7 bases are a match to TRBD1. V trimming: 4 bases; J trimming: 5 bases; junction bases outside the gene matches: 14. The germline CDR1 and CDR2 sequences are SGHDT and YYEEEE. The CDR3 runs to 16 residues. Based on the CDR3 plus reference TRBV5-6 and TRBJ1-1, the full variable domain is DAGVTQSPTHLIKTRGQQVTLRCSPKSGHDTVSWYQQALGQGPQFIFQYYEEEERQRGNFPDRFSGHQFPNYSSELNVNALLLGDSALYLCASSPDFEGAGTEAFFGQGTRLTVV.